Below, 8 T cell receptor beta chains from the same sample are listed, as sequenced in a study of T cells in Graves' hyperthyroidism and ophthalmopathy. Amplification of TCR beta CDR3 regions was performed using RNA transcripts as template. RT-PCR in the first round (using the HTBI primer set) targeted the TCR CDR3. TCRdb called the multiplex PCR reads again in MiXCR, with one record for every CDR3 protein. The table has 150,000 to 200,000 distinct CDR3 sequences, over 15% seen once. What was sequenced was blood. These receptors originate from a woman between 50 and 59 years old with Graves' hyperthyroidism.

This clonotype was counted at least ten times. The chain joins TRBV27 to TRBJ2-1; D ambiguous. Trimming cost V 8 bases and J 2 bases, with 10 bases left between them. Germline loops: CDR1 MNHEY, CDR2 SMNVEV (reference sequence). CDR3 length: 13 amino acids. The CDR3 nucleotides are TGTGCCAGCGGGTTTGGGGCCTACAATGAGCAGTTCTTC. This translates into CASGFGAYNEQFF.

The sample holds many counts of this clonotype. The chain carries TRBV28 and TRBJ2-7; no firm D call. Trimming pared 8 bases from V and 0 bases from J, leaving 5 bases between. Germline assignment: CDR1 MDHEN and CDR2 SYDVKM. CDR3 length: 11 amino acids. For the CDR3, the DNA is TGTGCCAGCGCAGTCTCCTACGAGCAGTACTTC. Translating gives CASAVSYEQYF. The whole variable domain, remainder taken from reference TRBV28 and TRBJ2-7, is DVKVTQSSRYLVKRTGEKVFLECVQDMDHENMFWYRQDPGLGLRLIYFSYDVKMKEKGDIPEGYSVSREKKERFSLILESASTNQTSMYLCASAVSYEQYFGPGTRLTVT.

Ten or more counts support this clonotype. The chain is built from TRBV7-2 and TRBJ1-5; no reliable D call. The CDR3 sequence is 14 residues long. The germline gives CDR1 SGHTA, CDR2 FQGNSA. V shed 4 bases and J shed 1 base, with 8 bases lying between them. The CDR3 sequence is CASSSYGSNQPQHF. CDR3 bases: TGTGCCAGCAGCTCGTACGGGAGCAATCAGCCCCAGCATTTT.

With respect to this clonotype: The junction and the germline gene differ at one end; a read error may be behind it. J is TRBJ2-1 and V is TRBV10-3; a possible D gene is TRBD1 (6 bases). This CDR3 has 15 residues. The germline V gene has CDR1 ENHRY and CDR2 SYGVKD. The DNA of the CDR3 is TGTGCCACCAGTGAGCCGACAGGCCTCTACAATGAGCAGTTCTTC. Translating gives CATSEPTGLYNEQFF.

This clonotype was detected many times. The chain combines TRBV5-1 with TRBJ2-3; D call uncertain. The V gene's germline CDR1 is SGHRS and CDR2 YFSETQ. The CDR3 consists of 11 residues. The V and J ends lost 3 bases and 6 bases respectively, with 5 bases between them. CDR3 protein: CASSYGDTQYF. The DNA for the CDR3 is TGCGCCAGCAGCTACGGGGATACGCAGTATTTT.

This clonotype appeared many times. The rearrangement links TRBV5-5 to TRBJ1-2; 8 nucleotides match TRBD1. The germline gives CDR1 SGHKS, CDR2 YYEKEE (reference sequence). CDR3 size: 15 residues. Trimming at V came to 3 bases and at J to 4 bases, leaving 8 bases not matched to a gene. Written as DNA, the CDR3 is TGTGCCAGCAGCTCCGAGGACAGGGCCTCCTATGGCTACACCTTC. Amino acids: CASSSEDRASYGYTF. The full variable domain, its missing parts supplied by reference TRBV5-5 and TRBJ1-2, is DAGVTQSPTHLIKTRGQQVTLRCSPISGHKSVSWYQQVLGQGPQFIFQYYEKEERGRGNFPDRFSARQFPNYSSELNVNALLLGDSALYLCASSSEDRASYGYTFGSGTRLTVV.

This clonotype was counted ten times or more. V gene TRBV7-2 combines with J gene TRBJ2-1; possible D gene TRBD2, 5 bases. Trimming removed 5 bases from V and 3 bases from J, with 14 bases in between. The CDR3 length is 15 residues. The germline CDR1 and CDR2 sequences are SGHTA and FQGNSA. The DNA of the CDR3 is TGTGCCAGCAGCCCTCAACGGGGTATCTACAATGAGCAGTTCTTC. Translation gives CASSPQRGIYNEQFF.

Here the CDR3 reads CASSWGDRSSGNTIYF. In DNA, the CDR3 is TGCGCCAGCAGCTGGGGAGACAGGTCCTCTGGAAACACCATATATTTT. The rearrangement uses TRBV5-1 and TRBJ1-3; D possibly corresponds to TRBD1 (6 bases). This CDR3 contains 16 residues. Trimming took 3 bases from V and 0 from J, leaving 13 bases between them. In germline, CDR1 is SGHRS, CDR2 YFSETQ.